This TCR beta chain was found in a study of blood T cell repertoires in COVID-19 (TCRdb year 2020). Broadly, across the study: Samples from collaborators originated in the United States, Italy and Spain and spanned both the acute and convalescent phases of COVID-19. Where available, HLA class I and class II types were obtained from metadata supplied by the sample provider rather than from assay-based typing. A de-identified subject ID, COVID-19 status, age in years and sex were almost always included in the sample metadata. The samples were drawn from the first 160 participants of the ongoing ImmuneRACE study and from 1,200 or so subjects provided by 6 global collaborators. The repertoires were released in a freely available public database intended as a resource for research on the immune response to SARS-CoV-2. The prospective study material was composed of cDNA or gDNA derived from T cells, B-cell-depleted T cells, or PBMCs. Subjects who had been exposed to COVID-19, were actively infected with it, or had recovered from it provided the deeply sampled blood TCRbeta repertoires that made up the dataset. Broad study findings and their caveats: The amount of clinical and demographic metadata varied by source and participant and was provided uncurated.

TCRbeta CDR3 regions were amplified from genomic DNA using the immunoSEQ Assay, a bias-controlled multiplex PCR. Per the authors' processing: Within the assay, amplification of reference gene primers was used to estimate how many nucleated cells each sample contained. To quantify the absolute abundance of each unique TCRbeta CDR3 rearrangement, sequence reads were collapsed and filtered. For each sample, productive Simpson clonality was calculated as the square root of Simpson's diversity index over productive rearrangements. TCRdb took this table from immuneACCESS and kept in-frame rearrangements with V and J called. Such tables lack part of the clones; where checked against another copy, unresolved V genes explain under half of the gap, and the rest is unexplained. V, J and clone size were drawn from that table, and D and trimming were deduced from the DNA. The sample records approximately 120,000 clones, 80% to 90% of which are singletons. Roughly 13% of the sample lies in the top ten.

Comments on this clone: Its antigen is not yet known. No clone much larger than this one lies a single base away; base qualities are absent.

Whole blood was collected in K2EDTA tubes by collaborating institutions according to the institutions' own protocols. For TCRbeta analysis, collaborators shipped samples as frozen whole blood, isolated PBMCs, or DNA extracted from either of those sample types. Looking up the germline V gene yields CDR1 MGHDK and CDR2 SYGVNS. V lost 4 bases and J lost 7 bases, and the count of bases not matched to a germline gene is 6. Spanning cysteine to phenylalanine, the CDR3 consists of 14 amino acids. The only DNA kept is the CDR3, 42 bases in frame from the first base. Sequences were obtained from peripheral blood. The rearrangement combines TRBV25-1 with TRBJ2-1; the central 8 bases match TRBD2. The source of this sequence is a human donor in a cohort sampled during active COVID-19. The DNA sequence follows: TGTGCCAGCAGTGGAGGACTAGCTCAAAATGAGCAGTTCTTC. Its amino acids are CASSGGLAQNEQFF.